Presented here are 27 T cell receptor beta chains from one specimen sequenced in a study of CD8+ T cells in alopecia areata. Sequencing relied on a cDNA template that was reverse transcribed from extracted RNA. TCRdb keeps only in-frame clones here, not all; method: immunoSEQ multiplex PCR. This sample has 140,000 to 150,000 clones, with less than 70% found just once. Treatment given: oral pan-JAK inhibitor, 5-10 mg twice daily. Sample: CD8+ T cells sorted from blood, taken at week 4, from a patient treated with tofacitinib. The receptors originated from a human donor with alopecia areata.

The rearrangement joins TRBV9 to TRBJ1-2; D gene ambiguous. The CDR3 covers 14 residues. In germline, CDR1 is SGDLS, CDR2 YYNGEE. Trimming cost V 3 bases and J 4 bases, with 13 bases left between them. The CDR3 nucleotides read TGTGCCAGCAGCGGCAGCCATCGGTTCTATGGCTACACCTTC. Translation gives CASSGSHRFYGYTF.

This clone was picked up a small number of times. The chain combines TRBV5-1 with TRBJ1-1; 7 bases fit TRBD1. J lost 4 bases, V lost 5 bases, and 11 bases had no gene match. Germline CDR1 reads SGHRS; CDR2 reads YFSETQ. CDR3 length equals 15 residues. The CDR3 sequence is CASRPGTVLSTEAFF. The CDR3, as DNA: TGCGCCAGCAGGCCCGGGACAGTGTTGAGCACTGAAGCTTTCTTT.

The chain recombines TRBV19 with TRBJ2-5; D gene uncertain. Germline V gene lookup returns CDR1 LNHDA and CDR2 SQIVND (reference sequence). The CDR3 is 13 residues long. V was cut by 5 bases and J by 4 bases, with 11 bases left in between. The CDR3 DNA reads TGTGCCAGTAGTCTGACGGTCAGAGAGACCCAGTACTTC. It encodes CASSLTVRETQYF.

This clone was observed once. The chain joins TRBV4-1 to TRBJ2-1; D not resolved. The germline gives CDR1 MGHRA, CDR2 YSYEKL. Trimming cost V 1 base and J 6 bases, with 10 bases left between them. The CDR3 has 14 residues. The CDR3 spells CASSQVNSGNEQFF. As DNA, the CDR3 is TGCGCCAGCAGCCAAGTAAACTCGGGCAATGAGCAGTTCTTC.

The rearrangement links TRBV27 to TRBJ2-1; 9 nucleotides line up with TRBD2. V was pared by 4 bases and J by 7 bases, with 8 bases of the junction left unmatched. Germline CDR1 is MNHEY and CDR2 is SMNVEV (reference sequence). This CDR3 spans 15 amino acids. The CDR3 protein is CASSYRSGGLNEQFF. CDR3 nucleotides: TGTGCCAGCAGTTATCGGAGCGGGGGGTTAAATGAGCAGTTCTTC.

The gene calls are TRBV5-6 and TRBJ2-6; TRBD2 is a possible D gene (6 bases). The V end was cut by 7 bases, the J end by 0 bases, with 17 bases between. The CDR3 contains 17 residues. Germline V gene lookup returns CDR1 SGHDT and CDR2 YYEEEE. The CDR3 loop is CASGGTLSFSGANVLTF. The CDR3 DNA is TGTGCCAGCGGGGGGACGTTAAGTTTCTCTGGGGCCAACGTCCTGACTTTC.

The genes are TRBV6-5 and TRBJ2-5, with D possibly called TRBD1 or TRBD2 (5 bases each). Trimming left V 10 bases short and J 4 bases short, with 16 bases between. Per the germline V gene, CDR1 is MNHEY and CDR2 is SVGAGI. The CDR3 runs 13 residues. The CDR3 here is CATRTNGIETQYF. DNA of the CDR3: TGTGCCACCCGGACAAACGGGATAGAGACCCAGTACTTC.

V gene TRBV30 combines with J gene TRBJ2-5; D not resolved. The germline V and J ends were trimmed by 4 bases and 5 bases, with 17 bases remaining between them. The CDR3 consists of 14 residues. Germline values: CDR1 GTSNPN, CDR2 SVGIG (reference sequence). This chain's CDR3 is CAWTPDPGLETQYF. CDR3 nucleotide sequence: TGTGCCTGGACCCCGGACCCGGGCTTGGAGACCCAGTACTTC.

This clone was seen more than once but under ten times. The chain has TRBV6-1 and TRBJ2-2; D call uncertain. This CDR3 region has 14 residues. The germline gives CDR1 MNHNS, CDR2 SASEGT. Trimming left V 6 bases short and J 8 bases short, with 16 bases between. This chain's CDR3 is CASSDGRDPGELFF. In nucleotides, the CDR3 is TGTGCCAGCAGCGACGGTAGGGATCCGGGGGAGCTGTTTTTT.

There are a few counts of this clone. V is TRBV7-9 and J is TRBJ2-7; TRBD2 matches 8 bases. V gave up 2 bases and J gave up 2 bases; unmatched junction bases: 8. The CDR3 consists of 16 residues. Germline V gene lookup returns CDR1 SEHNR and CDR2 FQNEAQ (reference sequence). For the CDR3, the DNA is TGTGCCAGCAGCTTATGGAGCGGGGGATCTACCTACGAGCAGTACTTC. It encodes CASSLWSGGSTYEQYF.

This clone showed up just a few times. V usage is TRBV27 and J usage is TRBJ2-6, with TRBD1 identical over 10 bases. The CDR3 consists of 16 residues. Trimming at V came to 5 bases and at J to 3 bases, leaving 4 bases not matched to a gene. Germline lookup yields CDR1 MNHEY and CDR2 SMNVEV (reference sequence). For the CDR3, the DNA is TGTGCCAGCAGTCCTGGGACAGGGGTTGGGGCCAACGTCCTGACTTTC. It codes for CASSPGTGVGANVLTF.

About this clone: The sample holds other DNA sequences that translate to the same CDR3. The CDR3 spells CASSVGGGYNEQFF. CDR3 coding DNA: TGTGCCAGCAGCGTCGGTGGGGGTTACAATGAGCAGTTCTTC. The J gene is TRBJ2-1, the V gene TRBV9; D possibly uses TRBD1 or TRBD2 (5 bases each). V lost 2 bases and J 4 bases, leaving 10 bases between the germline ends. This CDR3 is built from 14 residues. The germline gives CDR1 SGDLS, CDR2 YYNGEE.

This clone was seen only a few times. The genes are TRBV7-9 and TRBJ1-1, with 7 nucleotides matching TRBD1. CDR1 is SEHNR and CDR2 is FQNEAQ in the germline V gene (reference sequence). The CDR3 covers 13 residues. Germline trimming cut 6 bases from V and 4 bases from J; bases unmatched to any gene: 5. CDR3 protein: CASRGPGGTEAFF. In DNA, the CDR3 is TGTGCCAGCAGGGGACCAGGGGGCACTGAAGCTTTCTTT.

In its sample, this clone was seen once. V gene TRBV25-1 combines with J gene TRBJ2-7, with D perhaps being TRBD1 or TRBD2 (5 bases each). The CDR3 sequence is 13 residues long. Trimming pared 8 bases from V and 3 bases from J, leaving 14 bases between. Germline assignment: CDR1 MGHDK and CDR2 SYGVNS. DNA of the CDR3: TGTGCCAGCGGGGACGTTTCGGACTACGAGCAGTACTTC. This translates into CASGDVSDYEQYF.

V is TRBV15 and J is TRBJ2-1; D may correspond to TRBD1 or TRBD2 (6 bases each). CDR3 length: 13 residues. V lost 0 bases, J lost 12 bases, and 12 bases lay in between. The germline CDR1 and CDR2 sequences are LNHNV and YYDKDF (reference sequence). CDR3 protein: CATSRDEGGRQFF. For the CDR3, the DNA is TGTGCCACCAGCAGAGATGAAGGGGGGAGGCAGTTCTTC.

CDR3 loop: CSVVGDYGYTF. As DNA, the CDR3 is TGCAGCGTTGTGGGGGACTATGGCTACACCTTC. This chain uses TRBV29-1 with TRBJ1-2; weak D call: TRBD1 (5 bases). This CDR3 region has 11 residues. The germline CDR1 and CDR2 sequences are SQVTM and ANQGSEA. Trimming shortened V by 4 bases and J by 3 bases, and 6 bases separated the two germline ends.

This clone appeared a few times. This sequence joins TRBV10-3 and TRBJ2-2, with a tentative D call TRBD2 (5 bases). V was trimmed by 11 bases and J by 3 bases, leaving 10 bases between them. From germline, CDR1 is ENHRY and CDR2 SYGVKD. The CDR3 has 12 amino acids. This chain's CDR3 is CAFRGDTGELFF. Here the CDR3 DNA reads TGTGCCTTCCGGGGAGACACCGGGGAGCTGTTTTTT.

This clone has only a few counts. The gene calls are TRBV13 and TRBJ2-7; D is uncertain. The CDR3 is 15 amino acids. The V gene lost 5 bases and the J gene lost 5 bases, with 19 bases spanning the gap. From germline, CDR1 is PRHDT and CDR2 FYEKMQ (reference sequence). The CDR3: CASSGTPNRVDEQYF. DNA for the CDR3: TGTGCCAGCAGCGGCACTCCCAATCGGGTCGACGAGCAGTACTTC.

This chain uses TRBV29-1 with TRBJ1-2, with unresolved D. The ends were cut back, 3 bases at V and 3 bases at J, with 11 bases in the middle. The germline CDR1 and CDR2 sequences are SQVTM and ANQGSEA. The CDR3 consists of 13 residues. The CDR3 spells CSVDVGTHYGYTF. Written as DNA, the CDR3 is TGCAGCGTTGATGTGGGCACGCACTATGGCTACACCTTC. Full variable domain (rest looked up from reference TRBV29-1 and TRBJ1-2): SAVISQKPSRDICQRGTSLTIQCQVDSQVTMMFWYRQQPGQSLTLIATANQGSEATYESGFVIDKFPISRPNLTFSTLTVSNMSPEDSSIYLCSVDVGTHYGYTFGSGTRLTVV.

This clone was counted between two and nine times. The J gene is TRBJ1-1, the V gene TRBV6-6, with 10 bases aligning to TRBD1. After removal of 2 bases from V and 6 bases from J, the junction contained 6 bases not matched to a gene. CDR1 and CDR2 from the germline V gene are MNHNY and SVGAGI (reference sequence). The CDR3 sequence is 15 residues long. This chain's CDR3 is CASSYQGQGMAEAFF. CDR3 in DNA: TGTGCCAGCAGTTACCAGGGACAGGGGATGGCTGAAGCTTTCTTT.

The chain is built from TRBV10-3 and TRBJ2-7; D remains ambiguous. CDR3 size: 13 residues. Trimming took off 2 bases at V and 2 bases at J, with 7 bases between the two ends. The germline CDR1 and CDR2 sequences are ENHRY and SYGVKD. The CDR3 nucleotides read TGTGCCATCAGTGAGAACGGACCCTACGAGCAGTACTTC. As protein: CAISENGPYEQYF.

The genes are TRBV13 and TRBJ2-5; 8 nucleotides line up with TRBD2. Germline assignment: CDR1 PRHDT and CDR2 FYEKMQ (reference sequence). V was pared by 5 bases and J by 5 bases, with 7 bases of the junction left unmatched. The CDR3 is made up of 14 amino acids. The CDR3 DNA reads as TGTGCCAGCAGCCCCCGGGGGGGCGCGGAGACCCAGTACTTC. It is translated as CASSPRGGAETQYF.

This clone was seen a few times. The CDR3 reads CAWSPGTSGGETQYF. The CDR3 DNA is TGTGCCTGGAGCCCCGGGACTAGCGGGGGAGAGACCCAGTACTTC. The J gene is TRBJ2-5, the V gene TRBV30; the match to TRBD2 covers 14 bases. Germline V gene data show CDR1 as GTSNPN and CDR2 as SVGIG (reference sequence). The CDR3 is made up of 15 amino acids. The ends lost 3 bases at V and 4 bases at J; junction bases unmatched: 4.

The chain couples TRBV15 to TRBJ2-5; weak D call: TRBD2 (5 bases). Germline values: CDR1 LNHNV, CDR2 YYDKDF (reference sequence). V was trimmed by 2 bases and J by 4 bases, leaving 8 bases between them. CDR3 size: 13 residues. The CDR3 coding sequence is TGTGCCACCAGCAGAAGGACTCGAGAGACCCAGTACTTC. It translates to CATSRRTRETQYF.

This chain uses TRBV6-6 with TRBJ2-5; D gene ambiguous. Germline V gene data show CDR1 as MNHNY and CDR2 as SVGAGI (reference sequence). Trimming left V 7 bases short and J 4 bases short, with 16 bases between. The CDR3 has 14 amino acids. CDR3 DNA: TGTGCCAGCAATTTAGACTTAGCAGGAGAGACCCAGTACTTC. Residues: CASNLDLAGETQYF.

As DNA, the CDR3 is TGTGCCAGCAGCCCGCAAGGGGGACCTGAAGCTTTCTTT. This encodes CASSPQGGPEAFF. The chain recombines TRBV5-6 with TRBJ1-1; D possibly corresponds to TRBD1 (6 bases). This CDR3 is built from 13 residues. Trimming stripped 4 bases from V and 6 bases from J, with 13 bases between. From germline, CDR1 is SGHDT and CDR2 YYEEEE.

Many counts were recorded for this clone. The chain uses TRBV10-3 and TRBJ2-2; TRBD2 is a possible D gene (5 bases). Trimming stripped 0 bases from V and 4 bases from J, with 12 bases between. Germline values: CDR1 ENHRY, CDR2 SYGVKD. This CDR3 has 16 amino acids. The DNA of the CDR3 is TGTGCCATCAGTGAGTCTGTGGACTCCCTCACCGGGGAGCTGTTTTTT. Translating it yields CAISESVDSLTGELFF.